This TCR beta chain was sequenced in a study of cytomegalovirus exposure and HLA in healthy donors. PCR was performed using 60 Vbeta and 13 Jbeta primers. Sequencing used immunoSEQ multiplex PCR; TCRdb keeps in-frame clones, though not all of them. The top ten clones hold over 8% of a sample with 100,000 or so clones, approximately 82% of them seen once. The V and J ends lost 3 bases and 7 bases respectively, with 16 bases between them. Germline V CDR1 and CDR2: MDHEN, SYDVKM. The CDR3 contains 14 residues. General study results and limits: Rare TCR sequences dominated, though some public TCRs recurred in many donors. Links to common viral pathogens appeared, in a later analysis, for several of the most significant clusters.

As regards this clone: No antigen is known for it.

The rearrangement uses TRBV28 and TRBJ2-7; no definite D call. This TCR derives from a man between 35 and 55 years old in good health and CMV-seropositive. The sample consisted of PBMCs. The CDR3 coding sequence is TGTGCCAGCAGTTTCCAAGTTATTGTGAGGGAGCAGTACTTC. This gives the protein CASSFQVIVREQYF.